This entry describes one T cell receptor (beta chain). Its target is not known. The data belong to a study of cytomegalovirus exposure and HLA in healthy donors. Primers included in the PCR were 60 Vbeta and 13 Jbeta primers. The table came from immunoSEQ multiplex PCR; TCRdb's copy has only in-frame clones and leaves some out. The data hold roughly 170,000 clones, with about 78% observed a single time. CDR1 is MNHEY and CDR2 is SVGAGI in the germline V gene. This CDR3 comprises 14 residues. V was pared by 5 bases and J by 10 bases, with 17 bases between. Overall study findings and caveats: HLA restriction was apparent for most CMV-associated TCR beta chains in a later analysis. In an earlier analysis, in 540 or so donors, most V segments appeared productive either ~87% or ~30% of the time.

The TCR originated in a woman aged 50 to 65 in good health and CMV-seropositive. Sequencing was carried out using PBMCs. J is TRBJ1-4 and V is TRBV6-5; D is possibly TRBD1 (6 bases). CDR3 DNA sequence: TGTGCCAGCAGTGAACTTGGACAGTGGGCAAAACTGTTTTTT. Protein: CASSELGQWAKLFF.